The source of this T cell receptor (beta chain) is a study of T cell repertoires in cytomegalovirus infection (dated by TCRdb to between 2019 and 2020). In terms of the full investigation: Because public TCR beta signatures pointed to carriage of CMV infection together with the matching HLA type, the HLA type of each donor mattered for the analysis.

Study-wide conclusions, independent of this receptor: The ex vivo response was dominated by HLA-C-restricted CMV-specific TCR beta clonotypes, and the single most frequent clonotype in two of eight donors was supplied by these HLA-C-restricted clonotypes. Carriers of CMV infection plus the relevant HLA type were discriminated by the cumulative frequency of public TCR beta family members in the study cohort and in an independent roughly 320-donor cohort.

Ten or more counts support this clonotype. Its antigen is not yet known. There are no base qualities to consult, and no much larger clone falls within one base. TCRdb records Illumina HiSeq 1500 as the sequencer. TCRdb cleaned the public reads at Q25 with fastp, built clones with MiXCR and kept in-frame beta chains. Each entry merges the rows of one CDR3 protein and shows their most common DNA and genes. Recorded for this sample are around 740,000 distinct CDR3 sequences; about a third of them occurred a single time. The ten largest clones capture around 2.8% of the sample. Trimming costs V 2 bases and J 10 bases, and their ends lie 14 bases apart. The germline V gene gives CDR1 as SGHTA and CDR2 as FQGNSA. The cysteine opens and the phenylalanine closes a CDR3 of 13 amino acids. This entry keeps only the CDR3 DNA: 39 bases, framed from base 1.

Specimen: PBMCs. Recombination linked TRBV7-2 to TRBJ1-1; TRBD1 is possibly the D segment (5 matching bases). The clonotype comes from a human donor in good health (CMV status not recorded). Some clones in this sample may be carry-over from other donors' samples. The sequenced DNA is TGTGCCAGCAGCTTAAATGGGGCCCCTGCAGCTTTCTTT. Its coded protein is CASSLNGAPAAFF.